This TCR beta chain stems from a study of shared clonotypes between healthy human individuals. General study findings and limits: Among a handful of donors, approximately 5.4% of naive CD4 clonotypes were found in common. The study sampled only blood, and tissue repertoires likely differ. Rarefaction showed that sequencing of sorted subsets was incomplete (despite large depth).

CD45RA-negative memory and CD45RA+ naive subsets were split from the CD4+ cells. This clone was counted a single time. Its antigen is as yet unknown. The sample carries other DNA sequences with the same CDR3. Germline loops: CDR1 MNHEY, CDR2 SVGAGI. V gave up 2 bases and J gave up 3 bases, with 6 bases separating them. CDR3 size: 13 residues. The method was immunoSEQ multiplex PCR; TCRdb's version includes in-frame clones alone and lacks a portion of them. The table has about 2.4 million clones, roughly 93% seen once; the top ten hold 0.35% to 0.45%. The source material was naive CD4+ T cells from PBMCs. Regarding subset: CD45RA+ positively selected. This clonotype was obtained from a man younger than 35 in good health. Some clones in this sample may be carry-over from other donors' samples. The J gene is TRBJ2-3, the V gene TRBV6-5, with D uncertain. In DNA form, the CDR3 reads TGTGCCAGCAGTTACCCCGGGACAGATACGCAGTATTTT. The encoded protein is CASSYPGTDTQYF.